This TCR beta chain appears in the sequencing data of a study of T-cell reconstitution after alpha-beta-depleted transplantation in children (dated by TCRdb to the mid-2010s). In the study overall: The study quantitatively tracked T-cell immune reconstitution after TCRalphabeta/CD19-depleted allogeneic hematopoietic cell transplantation in children using TCR repertoire profiling.

Library preparation employed PCR. Data came from an Illumina HiSeq 2500. TCR library preparation used molecular barcoding, with unique molecular identifiers applied to normalize quantification of the TCRbeta repertoire. TCRdb reprocessing: public reads trimmed at Q25 with fastp, clones called with MiXCR, in-frame beta chains kept. Duplicate CDR3 protein sequences are folded into a single record with the most common DNA and genes. The sample data list about 610,000 distinct CDR3 sequences, and roughly 10% of these were observed just once. Together, the top ten hold about 4.3% of the sample. This clonotype has a count of ten or more. Its antigen specificity is not known. No qualities accompany the bases; no much larger clone lies one base away. V and J are trimmed by 8 bases and 9 bases, and the gene matches miss 9 bases of the junction. Inclusive of the bounding cysteine and phenylalanine, the CDR3 is 14 residues long. Here the CDR3 DNA is all that survives: 42 bases in frame from base 1. The germline V gene (reference sequence) sets CDR1 to DFQATT and CDR2 to SNEGSKA.

The sample was PBMCs from the stem cell graft donor, taken from the stem cell graft. The TCR sequence derives from a human donor who donated a stem cell graft to a child with acute myeloid leukemia. The receptor chain draws on TRBV20-1 and TRBJ2-1; 14 bases in the middle match TRBD2. The CDR3 region: CSTAGLAGVGEQFF. The sequence in DNA is TGCAGTACGGCGGGACTAGCGGGAGTCGGTGAGCAGTTCTTC.